This T cell receptor beta chain was found in a study of blood T cell repertoires in COVID-19. Per germline, CDR1 MNHEY and CDR2 SVGAGI. V trimming: 5 bases; J trimming: 8 bases; junction bases outside the gene matches: 6. The CDR3 extends over 13 amino acids. The data were produced by immunoSEQ multiplex PCR, yet TCRdb's version contains in-frame clones alone and is incomplete. The table has tens of thousands of clones, about 81% seen once; the top ten hold about 22%. The V and J genes are TRBV6-5 and TRBJ1-2; 9 nucleotides line up with TRBD1. This clonotype was obtained from a woman aged 60 to 75 with acute or convalescent COVID-19. Sequenced input: peripheral blood. This chain's CDR3 is CASSPGQGSGYTF. For the CDR3, the DNA is TGTGCCAGCAGTCCGGGACAGGGAAGCGGCTACACCTTC.